The 23 T cell receptor beta chains below were found in one sample sequenced in a study of CD8+ T cells in alopecia areata. Investigators isolated RNA and reverse transcribed it into cDNA to act as the sequencing template. Libraries were prepared by immunoSEQ multiplex PCR; TCRdb keeps only in-frame clonotypes and omits some of them. The sample includes 120,000 or so clones, approximately 57% of them seen just once. Treatment here: oral pan-JAK inhibitor, 5-10 mg twice daily. Sequencing was performed on CD4+ T cells sorted from blood, taken at week 4, from a patient treated with tofacitinib. The receptors come from a human donor with alopecia areata.

The chain recombines TRBV6-5 with TRBJ2-5, with D unclear. V lost 6 bases to trimming and J lost 5 bases, with 10 bases between them. Germline values: CDR1 MNHEY, CDR2 SVGAGI. The CDR3 is made up of 12 amino acids. The DNA of the CDR3 is TGTGCCAGCAGAAAAACCGGCGAGACCCAGTACTTC. This gives the protein CASRKTGETQYF.

CDR3 amino acids: CASSPDSGNYNEQFF. The CDR3, as DNA: TGTGCCAGCAGCCCGGATAGCGGGAACTACAATGAGCAGTTCTTC. The chain uses TRBV13 and TRBJ2-1, with 8 bases fitting TRBD2. The length of the CDR3 is 15 residues. With 5 bases clipped from V and 3 bases from J, the junction kept 6 bases outside the gene matches. Germline V gene data show CDR1 as PRHDT and CDR2 as FYEKMQ (reference sequence).

J is TRBJ2-7 and V is TRBV30; TRBD1 agrees at 7 bases. V shed 5 bases, J shed 2 bases, and the junction held 6 bases outside the gene matches. Germline V lookup: CDR1 GTSNPN, CDR2 SVGIG (reference sequence). The CDR3 spans 13 residues. CDR3 in amino acids: CAWDREPTYEQYF. As DNA, the CDR3 is TGTGCCTGGGACAGGGAGCCCACCTACGAGCAGTACTTC. Combining the CDR3 with reference TRBV30 and TRBJ2-7 gives the whole variable domain SQTIHQWPATLVQPVGSPLSLECTVEGTSNPNLYWYRQAAGRGLQLLFYSVGIGQISSEVPQNLSASRPQDRQFILSSKKLLLSDSGFYLCAWDREPTYEQYFGPGTRLTVT.

This chain joins TRBV11-3 and TRBJ1-3, with D hard to call. V lost 5 bases, J lost 5 bases, and 7 bases lay in between. Germline V CDR1 and CDR2: SGHNT, YENEEA. The CDR3 is 12 amino acids. The CDR3 coding sequence is TGTGCCAGCAGCCCTAGAAGAAACACCATATATTTT. It codes for CASSPRRNTIYF.

In its sample, this clone was seen a few times. The chain's CDR3 is CASTASSYQETQYF. CDR3 bases: TGTGCCAGCACCGCGAGTAGCTATCAAGAGACCCAGTACTTC. The V gene is TRBV9, the J gene TRBJ2-5; D is unclear. Germline values: CDR1 SGDLS, CDR2 YYNGEE. This CDR3 spans 14 amino acids. Trimming pared 6 bases from V and 2 bases from J, leaving 14 bases between.

As concerns this clone: Other DNA sequences in the same sample also yield this CDR3. The rearrangement joins TRBV7-2 to TRBJ2-2, with D uncertain. The V end was cut by 4 bases, the J end by 3 bases, with 3 bases between. CDR1 SGHTA and CDR2 FQGNSA come from the germline V gene. The CDR3 is 12 amino acids. The CDR3 DNA follows: TGTGCCAGCAGCTCCTACACCGGGGAGCTGTTTTTT. Translating gives CASSSYTGELFF.

The genes are TRBV9 and TRBJ2-5; TRBD1 matches 8 bases. After removal of 2 bases from V and 5 bases from J, the junction contained 5 bases not matched to a gene. The germline V gene encodes CDR1 SGDLS and CDR2 YYNGEE. The CDR3 loop spans 14 amino acids. The CDR3 region is CASSVTGDGETQYF. The CDR3 nucleotides are TGTGCCAGCAGCGTGACAGGGGATGGCGAGACCCAGTACTTC.

V and J are TRBV5-1 and TRBJ2-5, with D perhaps matching TRBD1 or TRBD2 (5 bases each). The CDR3 covers 14 residues. The V end lost 5 bases, the J end lost 3 bases, and 14 bases lay between the germline ends. CDR1 and CDR2 from the germline V gene are SGHRS and YFSETQ. The CDR3 DNA sequence: TGCGCCAGCAGTCTCTTGCAGGGAGAAGAGACCCAGTACTTC. Residues: CASSLLQGEETQYF.

The J gene is TRBJ2-7, the V gene TRBV27; 8 bases are shared with TRBD2. The length of the CDR3 is 13 residues. CDR1 and CDR2 from the germline V gene are MNHEY and SMNVEV (reference sequence). CDR3 sequence reads: CGTRGLGFYEQYF. The CDR3 nucleotides are TGTGGCACCCGGGGACTAGGATTCTACGAGCAGTACTTC.

CDR3 coding DNA: TGTGCCACCAGCAGACTTAGCGGGATGGGATCCTACGAGCAGTACTTC. Residues: CATSRLSGMGSYEQYF. The rearrangement uses TRBV15 and TRBJ2-7; 8 nucleotides match TRBD2. With V trimmed by 2 bases and J by 1 base, 7 bases remained unmatched. Germline assignment: CDR1 LNHNV and CDR2 YYDKDF (reference sequence). The CDR3 loop spans 16 amino acids.

This chain connects TRBV29-1 to TRBJ2-1; D ambiguous. Germline lookup yields CDR1 SQVTM and CDR2 ANQGSEA. Between the trimmed V and J ends, which lost 1 base and 4 bases, there was a span of 11 bases. The CDR3 sequence is 14 residues long. CDR3 nucleotides: TGCAGCGTTGAAGGGCCCCTCGGGTACAATGAGCAGTTCTTC. Protein product: CSVEGPLGYNEQFF.

The chain has TRBV4-1 and TRBJ2-1, with unresolved D. Trimming took 0 bases from V and 7 from J, leaving 10 bases between them. The CDR3 totals 14 residues. CDR1 is MGHRA and CDR2 is YSYEKL in the germline V gene. As DNA, the CDR3 is TGCGCCAGCAGCCAAGAGGTTCAAAGTAATGAGCAGTTCTTC. Its protein product is CASSQEVQSNEQFF.

The chain employs TRBV5-1 and TRBJ1-4; D may be TRBD1 (6 bases). Germline CDR1 is SGHRS and CDR2 is YFSETQ. Trimming took 4 bases from V and 8 from J, leaving 12 bases between them. CDR3 length: 13 residues. The CDR3 loop reads CASSDQGREKLFF. Written as DNA, the CDR3 is TGCGCCAGCAGCGACCAGGGGCGAGAAAAACTGTTTTTT.

The table lists this clone with a count of one. The chain has TRBV29-1 and TRBJ1-1; possibly TRBD1 for D (5 bases). Germline V CDR1 and CDR2: SQVTM, ANQGSEA. Deletions cut 6 bases from V and 1 base from J, with 12 bases between. The CDR3 extends over 13 amino acids. The CDR3 nucleotides read TGCAGCGTCTCTGGGGCCAGGAACACTGAAGCTTTCTTT. Translating it yields CSVSGARNTEAFF.

This sequence joins TRBV7-2 and TRBJ2-7; 10 bases align to TRBD1. Germline-derived CDR1 and CDR2 are SGHTA and FQGNSA. The CDR3 sequence is 12 residues long. The V gene end was trimmed by 5 bases and the J gene end by 13 bases; junction bases not matched to a gene: 8. Here the CDR3 DNA reads TGTGCCAGCAGCGCGACAGGGGGCCATGGTTACTTC. This encodes CASSATGGHGYF.

The V call is TRBV5-1, the J call TRBJ1-1, with a weak D call TRBD1 (5 bases). Trimming pared 2 bases from V and 1 base from J, leaving 21 bases between. CDR3 length: 18 amino acids. CDR1 is SGHRS and CDR2 is YFSETQ in the germline V gene. The chain's CDR3 is CASSFQGPISYANTEAFF. CDR3 bases: TGCGCCAGCAGCTTCCAGGGACCAATATCCTATGCGAACACTGAAGCTTTCTTT. Complete variable domain (other parts from reference TRBV5-1 and TRBJ1-1): KAGVTQTPRYLIKTRGQQVTLSCSPISGHRSVSWYQQTPGQGLQFLFEYFSETQRNKGNFPGRFSGRQFSNSRSEMNVSTLELGDSALYLCASSFQGPISYANTEAFFGQGTRLTVV.

This chain joins TRBV2 and TRBJ2-3; 11 nucleotides line up with TRBD2. The junction had 1 base not matched to a gene; V was cut back by 4 bases and J by 1 base. Per the germline V gene, CDR1 is SNHLY and CDR2 is FYNNEI. CDR3 size: 15 residues. CDR3 protein: CASSALAGGTDTQYF. CDR3 in DNA: TGTGCCAGCAGTGCACTAGCGGGGGGCACAGATACGCAGTATTTT.

The J gene is TRBJ2-6, the V gene TRBV5-1; no clear D gene. This CDR3 spans 15 amino acids. Germline values: CDR1 SGHRS, CDR2 YFSETQ. V was pared by 2 bases and J by 4 bases, with 10 bases between. CDR3 DNA: TGCGCCAGCAGCTTTGGGCATCCCGGGGCCAACGTCCTGACTTTC. As protein: CASSFGHPGANVLTF. The variable domain in full, completed from reference TRBV5-1 and TRBJ2-6, reads KAGVTQTPRYLIKTRGQQVTLSCSPISGHRSVSWYQQTPGQGLQFLFEYFSETQRNKGNFPGRFSGRQFSNSRSEMNVSTLELGDSALYLCASSFGHPGANVLTFGAGSRLTVL.

This clone was seen only a few times. The chain is built from TRBV27 and TRBJ1-5; possibly TRBD1 for D (5 bases). The CDR3 runs to 14 residues. V gave up 2 bases and J gave up 3 bases, with 8 bases separating them. Germline lookup yields CDR1 MNHEY and CDR2 SMNVEV (reference sequence). CDR3 DNA sequence: TGTGCCAGCAGTTTACAGGGAGACAATCAGCCCCAGCATTTT. This codes for CASSLQGDNQPQHF.

The chain combines TRBV25-1 with TRBJ1-4; 7 bases line up with TRBD1. V dropped 3 bases and J dropped 13; count of bases not matched to a gene: 11. CDR1 MGHDK and CDR2 SYGVNS come from the germline V gene. The length of the CDR3 is 14 residues. CDR3 protein: CASSDGGTDLLLFF. The CDR3 region has the DNA TGTGCCAGCAGTGACGGGGGGACAGATCTTCTACTGTTTTTT.

The V and J genes are TRBV2 and TRBJ1-5; D ambiguous. The germline V and J ends were trimmed by 1 base and 5 bases, with 9 bases remaining between them. Per the germline V gene, CDR1 is SNHLY and CDR2 is FYNNEI. The CDR3 is 14 amino acids. This CDR3 reads CASSEVERDQPQHF. DNA for the CDR3: TGTGCCAGCAGTGAAGTGGAAAGAGATCAGCCCCAGCATTTT.

This clone was recorded many times. The rearrangement uses TRBV2 and TRBJ2-1; D ambiguous. The CDR3 runs to 13 residues. Germline-derived CDR1 and CDR2 are SNHLY and FYNNEI. Trimming shortened V by 0 bases and J by 9 bases, and 9 bases separated the two germline ends. The CDR3: CASSEAYAVEQFF. For the CDR3, the DNA is TGTGCCAGCAGTGAAGCCTACGCCGTTGAGCAGTTCTTC.

This chain joins TRBV11-2 and TRBJ1-4; perhaps TRBD1 as D (6 bases). V lost 1 base to trimming and J lost 8 bases, with 11 bases between them. Germline loops: CDR1 SGHAT, CDR2 FQNNGV. This CDR3 contains 14 residues. CDR3 nucleotides: TGTGCCAGCAGCTTAGCAGGGGTCGAGGAAAAACTGTTTTTT. This codes for CASSLAGVEEKLFF. Filled out from reference TRBV11-2 and TRBJ1-4, the complete variable domain reads EAGVAQSPRYKIIEKRQSVAFWCNPISGHATLYWYQQILGQGPKLLIQFQNNGVVDDSQLPKDRFSAERLKGVDSTLKIQPAKLEDSAVYLCASSLAGVEEKLFFGSGTQLSVL.